The present T cell receptor (beta chain) was sequenced within a study of identical twins' blood T cells. TCRdb analysed the 5' RACE reads with MiXCR anew, one entry per CDR3 protein. The sample gives roughly 380,000 distinct CDR3 sequences, around 30% of which show up once; about 6.1% is in the top ten. This clonotype showed up just a few times. The germline gives CDR1 SQVTM, CDR2 ANQGSEA. CDR3 size: 13 residues. V was clipped by 5 bases and J by 4 bases; unmatched bases: 6. The sequence derives from a woman between 18 and 55 years old in good health. V is TRBV29-1 and J is TRBJ2-7; 9 nucleotides agree with TRBD2. Source material: PBMCs. CDR3 region: CSVPGTSSYEQYF. As DNA, the CDR3 is TGCAGCGTTCCCGGGACTAGCAGTTACGAGCAGTACTTC.